The 11 T cell receptor beta chains reported below all come from one sample, sequenced in a study of blood T cell repertoires in COVID-19. Profiled with immunoSEQ multiplex PCR; TCRdb holds only in-frame clones, not every one. The table has approximately 130,000 clones, around 80% seen once. Sequences were obtained from peripheral blood. The receptors originated from a human donor in a cohort sampled during active COVID-19.

This clone has a single count. V gene TRBV5-8 combines with J gene TRBJ1-6, with D hard to call. V lost 4 bases and J lost 10, with 12 bases in between. Germline V gene data show CDR1 as SGHTS and CDR2 as YDEGEE. CDR3 length: 13 amino acids. CDR3 residues: CASSPGEGSPLHF. CDR3 nucleotide sequence: TGTGCCAGCAGCCCCGGGGAGGGATCACCCCTCCACTTT. Combining the CDR3 with reference TRBV5-8 and TRBJ1-6 gives the whole variable domain EAGVTQSPTHLIKTRGQQATLRCSPISGHTSVYWYQQALGLGLQFLLWYDEGEERNRGNFPPRFSGRQFPNYSSELNVNALELEDSALYLCASSPGEGSPLHFGNGTRLTVT.

V is TRBV5-1 and J is TRBJ1-4, with D perhaps matching TRBD1 (5 bases). The V end was cut by 3 bases, the J end by 3 bases, with 21 bases between. CDR3 length equals 18 residues. The germline gives CDR1 SGHRS, CDR2 YFSETQ. The DNA of the CDR3 is TGCGCCAGCAGCTCTGAGCAACAGGTGATTCCCTCTAATGAAAAACTGTTTTTT. Amino acid sequence: CASSSEQQVIPSNEKLFF. Full variable domain (remainder filled in from reference TRBV5-1 and TRBJ1-4): KAGVTQTPRYLIKTRGQQVTLSCSPISGHRSVSWYQQTPGQGLQFLFEYFSETQRNKGNFPGRFSGRQFSNSRSEMNVSTLELGDSALYLCASSSEQQVIPSNEKLFFGSGTQLSVL.

The rearrangement links TRBV30 to TRBJ1-1, with D possibly TRBD1 on 5 matching bases. The CDR3 length is 15 residues. Per the germline V gene, CDR1 is GTSNPN and CDR2 is SVGIG (reference sequence). The V end was cut by 3 bases, the J end by 1 base, with 15 bases between. CDR3 sequence reads: CAWRVPRGTNTEAFF. In nucleotides, the CDR3 is TGTGCCTGGAGGGTCCCCCGGGGGACGAACACTGAAGCTTTCTTT.

This rearrangement joins TRBV19 to TRBJ1-5; 8 positions match TRBD1. There are 14 residues in the CDR3. CDR1 is LNHDA, CDR2 SQIVND, per germline (reference sequence). V lost 5 bases and J lost 9; bases outside the gene matches: 9. The CDR3 spells CASSPRDRPAPQHF. The CDR3 DNA sequence: TGTGCCAGTAGTCCCAGGGACAGGCCGGCGCCCCAGCATTTT.

This clone was seen repeatedly, ten times or more. The chain links TRBV15 to TRBJ1-1; 10 nucleotides align to TRBD1. This CDR3 is 14 amino acids long. In germline, CDR1 is LNHNV, CDR2 YYDKDF (reference sequence). V shed 5 bases and J 4 bases; nucleotides not matched to a gene: 4. Here the CDR3 DNA reads TGTGCCACCAGCGTAAGACAGGGGGCCACTGAAGCTTTCTTT. It encodes CATSVRQGATEAFF. Together with reference TRBV15 and TRBJ1-1, the CDR3 gives the full variable domain: DAMVIQNPRYQVTQFGKPVTLSCSQTLNHNVMYWYQQKSSQAPKLLFHYYDKDFNNEADTPDNFQSRRPNTSFCFLDIRSPGLGDTAMYLCATSVRQGATEAFFGQGTRLTVV.

The chain recombines TRBV6-1 with TRBJ2-7; 7 bases match TRBD1. The CDR3 length is 14 residues. Per the germline V gene, CDR1 is MNHNS and CDR2 is SASEGT. V gave up 0 bases and J gave up 10 bases; unmatched junction bases: 9. The CDR3 loop is CASSEAWQGESQYF. The CDR3 DNA reads TGTGCCAGCAGTGAAGCGTGGCAGGGGGAGAGTCAGTACTTC.

Only a few counts were recorded for this clone. This rearrangement joins TRBV4-2 to TRBJ2-2, with TRBD2 matching over 10 bases. Germline values: CDR1 LGHNA, CDR2 YNFKEQ. The CDR3 loop spans 18 amino acids. Trimming at V came to 0 bases and at J to 0 bases, leaving 4 bases not matched to a gene. DNA of the CDR3: TGTGCCAGCAGCCAAGACCCCAGCGGGGGGGCGAACACCGGGGAGCTGTTTTTT. Encoded protein: CASSQDPSGGANTGELFF.

The chain recombines TRBV1 with TRBJ1-4; the table's D call, TRBD1, has no DNA check behind it. TRBV1 is annotated as a pseudogene. The length of the CDR3 is 15 residues. The CDR3 is CTSRNPGQGHEKLFF. The DNA of the CDR3 is TGCACCAGCAGAAACCCGGGACAGGGACATGAAAAACTGTTTTTT.

The rearrangement joins TRBV27 to TRBJ1-1, with TRBD1 matching 7 bases. The trim removed 4 bases at V and 6 bases at J, leaving 5 bases unmatched. This CDR3 has 13 amino acids. Germline lookup yields CDR1 MNHEY and CDR2 SMNVEV (reference sequence). CDR3 loop: CASSSGQEAEAFF. The CDR3 bases are TGTGCCAGCAGTTCCGGACAGGAGGCTGAAGCTTTCTTT.

V is TRBV30 and J is TRBJ2-5; no definite D call. With 0 bases removed from V and 5 bases from J, the gap between germline ends came to 7 bases. Per germline, CDR1 GTSNPN and CDR2 SVGIG (reference sequence). CDR3 length: 12 amino acids. The CDR3 coding sequence is TGTGCCTGGAGTGTCTCCCCCGAGACCCAGTACTTC. Residues: CAWSVSPETQYF.

The chain combines TRBV6-5 with TRBJ1-1; D is perhaps TRBD1 (5 bases). Deletions cut 5 bases from V and 1 base from J, with 11 bases between. Germline V CDR1 and CDR2: MNHEY, SVGAGI. The CDR3 is 14 residues long. The CDR3 DNA sequence: TGTGCCAGCAGTCAGGACACAGAGAACACTGAAGCTTTCTTT. It translates to CASSQDTENTEAFF.